These 26 T cell receptor beta chains share one sample of origin, sequenced in a study of T cell responses to AZD1222 COVID-19 vaccine (TCRdb year 2021). Interpreted using the paper, the time point label stands for: baseline before first vaccination. Read against the paper, the sample's treatment or condition label means: meningococcal conjugate vaccine given as trial control. Library generation was performed with the immunoSEQ multiplex PCR assay. TCRdb obtained this table from immuneACCESS and retained in-frame rearrangements with V and J assigned. These tables miss some clones; where compared with another copy, unresolved V genes account for less than half of the shortfall, and the remainder is unexplained. For this sample the table gives about 83,000 clones, of which 88% were detected only once. Roughly 4.8% of the sample lies in the top ten. This specimen was peripheral blood, taken on day 0 of MenACWY control vaccination. The origin of the receptors is an adult in good health.

The chain carries TRBV27 and TRBJ1-6; D unresolved. V was clipped by 3 bases and J by 10 bases, with 13 bases between them. Germline V gives CDR1 MNHEY, CDR2 SMNVEV (reference sequence). The CDR3 covers 14 residues. In nucleotides, the CDR3 is TGTGCCAGCAGTTTTGGGGATTTAAGATCACCCCTCCACTTT. Protein product: CASSFGDLRSPLHF.

DNA for the CDR3: TGTGCCAGCAGTCCGGACCCCCCGCTGTCGACTAATGAAAAACTGTTTTTT. Translated: CASSPDPPLSTNEKLFF. This chain joins TRBV28 and TRBJ1-4; D gene ambiguous. The germline V gene has CDR1 MDHEN and CDR2 SYDVKM. This CDR3 contains 17 residues. Trimming shortened V by 5 bases and J by 2 bases, and 18 bases separated the two germline ends.

The chain uses TRBV6-1 and TRBJ2-1; the match to TRBD2 covers 9 bases. The CDR3 is 16 amino acids. The germline V gene has CDR1 MNHNS and CDR2 SASEGT. With V trimmed by 4 bases and J by 7 bases, 11 bases remained unmatched. In nucleotides, the CDR3 is TGTGCCAGCAGTGTTCGACTAGCGGCCCCGGGAAATGAGCAGTTCTTC. Translation: CASSVRLAAPGNEQFF.

The chain joins TRBV7-9 to TRBJ1-4, with 7 bases lining up with TRBD1. With V trimmed by 3 bases and J by 7 bases, 5 bases remained unmatched. The CDR3 is made up of 14 amino acids. Looked up from germline, CDR1 is SEHNR and CDR2 is FQNEAQ (reference sequence). In DNA form, the CDR3 reads TGTGCCAGCAGCTTGCGACAGGGTGGTGAAAAACTGTTTTTT. Residues: CASSLRQGGEKLFF.

The chain links TRBV29-1 to TRBJ2-7, with TRBD1 matching 8 bases. CDR1 is SQVTM and CDR2 is ANQGSEA in the germline V gene. V lost 3 bases to trimming and J lost 3 bases; unmatched junction nucleotides: 1. The CDR3 is 12 residues long. CDR3 nucleotides: TGCAGCGTTGATGGGACAGGCTACGAGCAGTACTTC. Its protein is CSVDGTGYEQYF.

The chain employs TRBV7-9 and TRBJ1-4, with D hard to call. CDR3 length: 17 residues. Trimming cost V 5 bases and J 4 bases, with 20 bases left between them. Germline V gene sequence: CDR1 SEHNR, CDR2 FQNEAQ (reference sequence). CDR3 bases: TGTGCCAGCAGCCCAGGCGTGGACTTGAGTGGTAATGAAAAACTGTTTTTT. It translates to CASSPGVDLSGNEKLFF.

This clone has a single count. The chain is built from TRBV18 and TRBJ1-1, with D uncertain. V lost 2 bases and J lost 3, with 7 bases in between. The CDR3 loop spans 13 amino acids. Germline values: CDR1 KGHSH, CDR2 LQKENI. The CDR3: CASSPGVYTEAFF. The DNA of the CDR3 is TGTGCCAGCTCACCAGGGGTCTACACTGAAGCTTTCTTT.

The chain has TRBV30 and TRBJ1-5, with 7 bases matching TRBD1. Germline V gene lookup returns CDR1 GTSNPN and CDR2 SVGIG (reference sequence). CDR3 length: 13 residues. V lost 5 bases and J lost 5; bases outside the gene matches: 6. The CDR3 loop is CAWRQGPYQPQHF. CDR3 sequence (DNA): TGTGCCTGGCGACAGGGACCCTATCAGCCCCAGCATTTT.

The chain is built from TRBV7-2 and TRBJ2-1; 13 nucleotides match TRBD2. This CDR3 contains 14 residues. V shed 5 bases and J 9 bases; nucleotides not matched to a gene: 4. Looked up from germline, CDR1 is SGHTA and CDR2 is FQGNSA. This chain's CDR3 is CASSRTSGSGEQFF. As DNA, the CDR3 is TGTGCCAGCAGCCGGACTAGCGGGAGTGGTGAGCAGTTCTTC. Supplemented by reference TRBV7-2 and TRBJ2-1, the full variable domain reads GAGVSQSPSNKVTEKGKDVELRCDPISGHTALYWYRQSLGQGLEFLIYFQGNSAPDKSGLPSDRFSAERTGGSVSTLTIQRTQQEDSAVYLCASSRTSGSGEQFFGPGTRLTVL.

The chain combines TRBV23-1 with TRBJ1-4, with D tentatively TRBD1 (5 bases). TRBV23-1 has ORF status, its function being uncertain. Trimming pared 6 bases from V and 7 bases from J, leaving 18 bases between. The CDR3 has 15 residues. In DNA, the CDR3 is TGCGCCAGCAGGGAGACAGATCGTGGTTCTGAAAAACTGTTTTTT. This gives the protein CASRETDRGSEKLFF.

The rearrangement uses TRBV28 and TRBJ1-2; the match to TRBD1 covers 7 bases. Germline CDR1 reads MDHEN; CDR2 reads SYDVKM. This CDR3 has 14 residues. In DNA, the CDR3 is TGTGCTATTTCCGGGACAGACAACCTCTATGGCTACACCTTC. Protein product: CAISGTDNLYGYTF.

V gene TRBV7-7 combines with J gene TRBJ2-1, with TRBD2 as a possible D gene (6 bases). Germline lookup yields CDR1 SSHAT and CDR2 FNYEAQ (reference sequence). Trimming shortened V by 5 bases and J by 4 bases, and 15 bases separated the two germline ends. The CDR3 has 15 residues. The CDR3 reads CASSPLADPYNEQFF. The CDR3 DNA is TGTGCCAGCAGCCCCTTAGCGGACCCATACAATGAGCAGTTCTTC.

The chain uses TRBV7-2 and TRBJ2-3, with TRBD1 as a possible D gene (6 bases). From germline, CDR1 is SGHTA and CDR2 FQGNSA. V gave up 1 base and J gave up 2 bases, with 13 bases separating them. CDR3 length: 16 amino acids. The CDR3 bases are TGTGCCAGCAGCTTAGGCCCCGCAGGGGACACAGATACGCAGTATTTT. It translates to CASSLGPAGDTDTQYF.

This clone was counted a single time. The chain has TRBV4-3 and TRBJ2-1; D may be TRBD1 (6 bases). The germline gives CDR1 LGHNA, CDR2 YSLEER. The V gene lost 0 bases and the J gene lost 6 bases, with 27 bases spanning the gap. The CDR3 loop spans 20 amino acids. The CDR3 spells CASSQDERGTDWDKANEQFF. The DNA of the CDR3 is TGCGCCAGCAGCCAAGATGAACGGGGCACAGACTGGGACAAAGCCAATGAGCAGTTCTTC.

The chain has TRBV10-2 and TRBJ1-2; 7 bases line up with TRBD1. With 6 bases clipped from V and 5 bases from J, the junction kept 0 bases outside the gene matches. Germline CDR1 reads WSHSY; CDR2 reads SAAADI. This CDR3 is built from 11 residues. CDR3 sequence reads: CASRQGYGYTF. For the CDR3, the DNA is TGCGCCAGCAGACAGGGGTATGGCTACACCTTC.

As concerns this clone: Its ends do not fully match the called genes, so a read error is possible. The chain is built from TRBV6-5 and TRBJ2-3; unclear D gene. Germline-derived CDR1 and CDR2 are MNHEY and SVGAGI. The CDR3 is 11 amino acids. CDR3 loop: CASSAGPQIQF. The CDR3 DNA sequence: TGTGCCAGCAGCGCCGGCCCACAAATCCAATTT.

The chain uses TRBV27 and TRBJ2-1, with 11 bases lining up with TRBD2. Germline lookup yields CDR1 MNHEY and CDR2 SMNVEV (reference sequence). CDR3 length equals 15 residues. V was clipped by 6 bases and J by 5 bases; unmatched bases: 6. CDR3: CASRRLAGYHNEQFF. CDR3 coding DNA: TGTGCCAGCAGGCGACTAGCGGGATACCACAATGAGCAGTTCTTC.

This clone was seen a few times. The chain is built from TRBV5-8 and TRBJ1-5; perhaps TRBD1 as D (6 bases). Germline loops: CDR1 SGHTS, CDR2 YDEGEE. With 4 bases removed from V and 2 bases from J, the gap between germline ends came to 13 bases. The CDR3 runs 15 residues. DNA of the CDR3: TGTGCCAGCAGCACCAGGGGACGTGGCAATCAGCCCCAGCATTTT. Its protein is CASSTRGRGNQPQHF.

This clone was observed a single time. The chain joins TRBV11-2 to TRBJ1-1; unclear D gene. The V gene lost 5 bases and the J gene lost 1 base, with 11 bases spanning the gap. The length of the CDR3 is 14 residues. Germline V gene lookup returns CDR1 SGHAT and CDR2 FQNNGV. The CDR3 spells CASSRMTANTEAFF. The CDR3 nucleotides are TGTGCCAGCAGCCGGATGACGGCGAACACTGAAGCTTTCTTT.

CDR3 nucleotides: TGTGCCAGCAGCTTATTATTGAGGGGGCATCAGCCCCAGCATTTT. It is translated as CASSLLLRGHQPQHF. V usage is TRBV7-2 and J usage is TRBJ1-5; 7 positions match TRBD1. The CDR3 length is 15 residues. V was clipped by 2 bases and J by 5 bases; unmatched bases: 6. The germline V gene has CDR1 SGHTA and CDR2 FQGNSA.

The J gene is TRBJ2-3, the V gene TRBV7-8; D is ambiguous. The germline V gene encodes CDR1 SGHVS and CDR2 FQNEAQ. Trimming removed 5 bases at V and 3 bases at J, with 21 bases between. The length of the CDR3 is 17 residues. Here the CDR3 reads CASSVGIGGLPTDTQYF. The CDR3 DNA is TGTGCCAGCAGCGTCGGTATTGGCGGCTTGCCAACAGATACGCAGTATTTT.

This chain joins TRBV10-3 and TRBJ1-5; 9 positions match TRBD1. With 2 bases clipped from V and 4 bases from J, the junction kept 12 bases outside the gene matches. Germline values: CDR1 ENHRY, CDR2 SYGVKD. The length of the CDR3 is 18 residues. The CDR3: CAISETPTRTGVNQPQHF. The CDR3 DNA reads as TGTGCCATCAGTGAGACCCCAACTCGGACAGGGGTTAATCAGCCCCAGCATTTT.

The rearrangement uses TRBV7-2 and TRBJ2-7; 7 bases line up with TRBD1. CDR1 is SGHTA and CDR2 is FQGNSA in the germline V gene. V trimming: 3 bases; J trimming: 0 bases; junction bases outside the gene matches: 5. This CDR3 comprises 15 residues. The CDR3 loop is CASSLGQPPSYEQYF. CDR3 coding DNA: TGTGCCAGCAGCTTGGGACAGCCGCCCTCCTACGAGCAGTACTTC.

The rearrangement joins TRBV4-3 to TRBJ2-4, with 8 positions matching TRBD2. Trimming took 0 bases from V and 0 from J; bases not matched to a gene: 7. This CDR3 contains 18 residues. Germline assignment: CDR1 LGHNA and CDR2 YSLEER. CDR3 sequence reads: CASSQDLSSGRAKNIQYF. CDR3 bases: TGCGCCAGCAGCCAAGACCTCTCTAGCGGGCGAGCCAAAAACATTCAGTACTTC.

The V call is TRBV7-2, the J call TRBJ2-7; 13 nucleotides line up with TRBD2. V shed 5 bases and J 2 bases; nucleotides not matched to a gene: 15. This CDR3 has 19 amino acids. Germline CDR1 is SGHTA and CDR2 is FQGNSA. CDR3 in amino acids: CASSGRAGLAGANPYEQYF. DNA for the CDR3: TGTGCCAGCAGCGGGAGGGCCGGACTAGCGGGGGCAAACCCCTACGAGCAGTACTTC. Together with reference TRBV7-2 and TRBJ2-7, the CDR3 gives the full variable domain: GAGVSQSPSNKVTEKGKDVELRCDPISGHTALYWYRQSLGQGLEFLIYFQGNSAPDKSGLPSDRFSAERTGGSVSTLTIQRTQQEDSAVYLCASSGRAGLAGANPYEQYFGPGTRLTVT.

The rearrangement uses TRBV12-3 or TRBV12-4 and TRBJ1-1, with 8 bases matching TRBD1. The junction had 2 bases not matched to a gene; V was cut back by 4 bases and J by 4 bases. This CDR3 spans 13 amino acids. The chain's CDR3 is CASSSDRGTEAFF. Here the CDR3 DNA reads TGTGCCAGCAGTTCTGACAGGGGCACTGAAGCTTTCTTT.